This T cell receptor (beta chain) was documented in a study of CD8+ T cells in alopecia areata. Study details: Treatment ran 6 to 18 months, with 6 months of follow-up afterward.

The sequencing template was cDNA reverse transcribed from extracted RNA. The protocol was immunoSEQ multiplex PCR, while the TCRdb copy is restricted to in-frame clones and leaves out a portion. The data show 200,000 to 250,000 clones, with about 64% seen just once and around 4.2% held by the top ten. Study-wide points: Elevated clonality characterized lesional scalp relative to normal scalp, particularly in alopecia totalis/universalis.

This sample's treatment: oral pan-JAK inhibitor, 5-10 mg twice daily. V lost 9 bases, J lost 4 bases, and 5 bases stayed unmatched. The CDR3 has 12 amino acids. The germline V gene encodes CDR1 MDHEN and CDR2 SYDVKM. On this clone itself: Antigen specificity is unknown.

V usage is TRBV28 and J usage is TRBJ1-1; 7 nucleotides match TRBD1. The TCR was taken from a human donor with alopecia areata. This specimen consisted of CD4+ T cells sorted from blood, obtained at week 4, from a patient treated with tofacitinib. The CDR3: CASLTGSTEAFF. CDR3 DNA: TGTGCCAGTTTGACAGGGTCCACTGAAGCTTTCTTT.